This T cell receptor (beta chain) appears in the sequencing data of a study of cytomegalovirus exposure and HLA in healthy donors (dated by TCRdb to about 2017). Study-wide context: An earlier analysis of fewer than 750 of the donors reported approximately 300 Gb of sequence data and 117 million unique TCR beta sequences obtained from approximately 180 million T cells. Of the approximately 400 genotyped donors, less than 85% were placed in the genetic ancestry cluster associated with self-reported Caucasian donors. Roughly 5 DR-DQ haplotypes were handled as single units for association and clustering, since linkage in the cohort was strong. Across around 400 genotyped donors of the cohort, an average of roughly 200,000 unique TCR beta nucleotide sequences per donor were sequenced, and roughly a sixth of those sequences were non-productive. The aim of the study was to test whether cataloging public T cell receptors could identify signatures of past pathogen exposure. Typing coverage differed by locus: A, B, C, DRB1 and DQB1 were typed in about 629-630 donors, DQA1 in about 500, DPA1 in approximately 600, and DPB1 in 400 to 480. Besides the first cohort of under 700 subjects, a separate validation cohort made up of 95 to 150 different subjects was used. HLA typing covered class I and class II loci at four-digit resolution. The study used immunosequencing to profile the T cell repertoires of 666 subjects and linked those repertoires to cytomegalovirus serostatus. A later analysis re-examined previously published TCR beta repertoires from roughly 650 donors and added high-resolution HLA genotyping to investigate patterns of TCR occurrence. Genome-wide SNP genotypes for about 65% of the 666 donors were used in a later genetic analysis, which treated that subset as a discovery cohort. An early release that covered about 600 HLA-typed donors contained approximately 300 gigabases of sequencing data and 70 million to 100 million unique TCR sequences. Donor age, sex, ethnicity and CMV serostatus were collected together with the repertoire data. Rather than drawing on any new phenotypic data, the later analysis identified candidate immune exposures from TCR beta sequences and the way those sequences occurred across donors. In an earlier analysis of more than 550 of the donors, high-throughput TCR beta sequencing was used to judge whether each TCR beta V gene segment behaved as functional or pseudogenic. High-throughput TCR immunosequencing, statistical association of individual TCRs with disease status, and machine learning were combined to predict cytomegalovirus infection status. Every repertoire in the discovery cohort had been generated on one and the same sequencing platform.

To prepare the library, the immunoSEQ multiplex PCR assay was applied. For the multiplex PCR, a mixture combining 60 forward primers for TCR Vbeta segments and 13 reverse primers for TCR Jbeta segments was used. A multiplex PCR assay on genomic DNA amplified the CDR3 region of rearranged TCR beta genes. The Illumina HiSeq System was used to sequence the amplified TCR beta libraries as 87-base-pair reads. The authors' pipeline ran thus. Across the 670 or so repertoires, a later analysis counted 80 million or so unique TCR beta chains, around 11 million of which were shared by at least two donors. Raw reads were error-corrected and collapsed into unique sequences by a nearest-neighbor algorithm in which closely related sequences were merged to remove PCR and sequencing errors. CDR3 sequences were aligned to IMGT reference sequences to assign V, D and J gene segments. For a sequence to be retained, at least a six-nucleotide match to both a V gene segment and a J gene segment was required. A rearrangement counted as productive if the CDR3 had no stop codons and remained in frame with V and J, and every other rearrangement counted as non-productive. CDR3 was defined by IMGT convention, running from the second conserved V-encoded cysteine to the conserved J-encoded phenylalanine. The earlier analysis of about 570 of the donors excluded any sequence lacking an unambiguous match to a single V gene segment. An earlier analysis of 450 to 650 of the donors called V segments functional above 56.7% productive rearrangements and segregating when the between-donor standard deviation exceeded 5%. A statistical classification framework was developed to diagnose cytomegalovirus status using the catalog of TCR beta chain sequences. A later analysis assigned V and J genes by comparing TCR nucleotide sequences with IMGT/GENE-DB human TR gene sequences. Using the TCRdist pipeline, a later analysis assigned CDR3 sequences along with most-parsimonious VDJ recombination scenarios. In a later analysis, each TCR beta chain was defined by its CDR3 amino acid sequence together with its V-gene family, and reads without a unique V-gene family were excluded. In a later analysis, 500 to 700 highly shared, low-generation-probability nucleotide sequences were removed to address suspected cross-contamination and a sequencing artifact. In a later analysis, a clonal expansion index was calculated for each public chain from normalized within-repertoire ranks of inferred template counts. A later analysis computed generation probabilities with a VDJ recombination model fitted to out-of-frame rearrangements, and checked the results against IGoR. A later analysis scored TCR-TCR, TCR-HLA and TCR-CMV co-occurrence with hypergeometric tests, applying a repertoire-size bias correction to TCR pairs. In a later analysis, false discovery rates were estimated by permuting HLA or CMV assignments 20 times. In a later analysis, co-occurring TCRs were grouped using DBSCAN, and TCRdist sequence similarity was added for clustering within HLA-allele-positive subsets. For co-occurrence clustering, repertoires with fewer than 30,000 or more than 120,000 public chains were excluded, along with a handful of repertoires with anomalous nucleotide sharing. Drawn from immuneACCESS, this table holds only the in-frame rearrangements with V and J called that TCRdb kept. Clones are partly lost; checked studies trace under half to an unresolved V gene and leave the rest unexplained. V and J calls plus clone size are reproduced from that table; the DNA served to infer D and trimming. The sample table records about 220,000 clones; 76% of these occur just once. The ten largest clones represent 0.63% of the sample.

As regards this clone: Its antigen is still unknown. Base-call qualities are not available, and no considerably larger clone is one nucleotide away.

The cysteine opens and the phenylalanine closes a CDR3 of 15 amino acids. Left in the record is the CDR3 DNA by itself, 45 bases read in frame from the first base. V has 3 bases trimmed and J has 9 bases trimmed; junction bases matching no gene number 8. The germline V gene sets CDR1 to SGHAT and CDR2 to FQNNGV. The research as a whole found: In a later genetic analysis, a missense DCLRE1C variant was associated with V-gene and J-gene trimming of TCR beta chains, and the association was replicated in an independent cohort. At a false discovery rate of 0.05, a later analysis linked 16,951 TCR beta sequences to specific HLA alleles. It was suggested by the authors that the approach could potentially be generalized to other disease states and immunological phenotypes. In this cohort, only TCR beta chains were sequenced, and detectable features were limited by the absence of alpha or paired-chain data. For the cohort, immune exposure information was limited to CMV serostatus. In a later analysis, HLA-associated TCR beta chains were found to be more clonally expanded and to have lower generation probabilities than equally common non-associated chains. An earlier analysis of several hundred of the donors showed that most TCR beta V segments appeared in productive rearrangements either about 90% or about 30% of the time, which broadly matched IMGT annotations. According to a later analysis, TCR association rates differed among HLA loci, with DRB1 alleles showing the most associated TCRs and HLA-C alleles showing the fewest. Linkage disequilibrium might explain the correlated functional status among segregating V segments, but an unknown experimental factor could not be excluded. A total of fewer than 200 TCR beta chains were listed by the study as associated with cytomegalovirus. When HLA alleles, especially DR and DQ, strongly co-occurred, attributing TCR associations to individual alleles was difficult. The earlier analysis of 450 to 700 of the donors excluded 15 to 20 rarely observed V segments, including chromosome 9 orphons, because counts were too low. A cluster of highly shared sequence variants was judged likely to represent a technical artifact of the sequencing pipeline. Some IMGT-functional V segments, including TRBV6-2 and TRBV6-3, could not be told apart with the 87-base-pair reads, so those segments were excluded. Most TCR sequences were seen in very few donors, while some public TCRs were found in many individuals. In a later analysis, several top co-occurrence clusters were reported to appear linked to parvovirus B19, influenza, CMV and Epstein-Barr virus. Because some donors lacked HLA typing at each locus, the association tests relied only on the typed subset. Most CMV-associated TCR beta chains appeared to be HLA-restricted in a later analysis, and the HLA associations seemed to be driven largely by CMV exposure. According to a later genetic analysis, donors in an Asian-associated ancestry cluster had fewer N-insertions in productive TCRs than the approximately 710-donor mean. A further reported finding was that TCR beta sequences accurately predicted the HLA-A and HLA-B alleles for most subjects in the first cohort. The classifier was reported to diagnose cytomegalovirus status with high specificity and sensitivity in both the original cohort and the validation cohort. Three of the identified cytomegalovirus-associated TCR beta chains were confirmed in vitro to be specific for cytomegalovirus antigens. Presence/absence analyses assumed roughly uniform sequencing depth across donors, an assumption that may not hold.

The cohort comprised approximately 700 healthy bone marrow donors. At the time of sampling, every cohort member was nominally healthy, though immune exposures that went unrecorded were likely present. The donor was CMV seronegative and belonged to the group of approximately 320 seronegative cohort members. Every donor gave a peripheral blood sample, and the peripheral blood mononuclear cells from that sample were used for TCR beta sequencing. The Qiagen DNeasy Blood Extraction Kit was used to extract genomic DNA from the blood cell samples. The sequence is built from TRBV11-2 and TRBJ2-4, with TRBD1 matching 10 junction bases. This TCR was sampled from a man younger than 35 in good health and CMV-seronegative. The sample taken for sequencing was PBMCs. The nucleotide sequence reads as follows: TGTGCCAGCAGCTTCCCCCGGACAGGGGGGAGCATTCAGTACTTC. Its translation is CASSFPRTGGSIQYF.